The entry below gives a single T cell receptor (beta chain) sequence along with its context. Its cognate antigen has yet to be identified. No clone much larger than this one lies a single base away; base qualities are absent. The CDR3, cysteine through phenylalanine, is 16 amino acids long. The read is trimmed to its CDR3 DNA, 48 bases read in frame from base 1. Trimming accounts for 3 bases at V and 7 bases at J, while the number of junction bases matched to no gene is 15. CDR1 and CDR2 are drawn from the germline V gene (reference sequence): MNHEY, SMNVEV. TCRbeta CDR3 regions were amplified from genomic DNA by means of the immunoSEQ Assay, a bias-controlled multiplex PCR. The paper's processing steps were these. The number of nucleated cells in each sample was estimated from the amplification of reference gene primers within the assay. To quantify the absolute abundance of each unique TCRbeta CDR3 rearrangement, sequence reads were collapsed and filtered. For each sample, productive Simpson clonality was calculated as the square root of Simpson's diversity index over productive rearrangements. TCRdb holds this immuneACCESS table with in-frame rearrangements only. Some clones are missing; in checked studies, unresolved V genes explain under half, and the rest has no known cause. Clone size and V and J calls were adopted from that table, with D and trimming inferred from the DNA. The sample table shows some 150,000 clones, and 65% to 90% are seen once. About 8% of the sample rests with the top ten.

Whole blood was collected in K2EDTA tubes by collaborating institutions according to the institutions' own protocols. For TCRbeta analysis, collaborators shipped samples as frozen whole blood, isolated PBMCs, or DNA extracted from either of those sample types. This sample was taken from a study of blood T cell repertoires in COVID-19 (dated by TCRdb to about 2020). About the full investigation: The collaborator samples originated in the United States, Italy and Spain and spanned the acute and convalescent phases of COVID-19. Where available, HLA class I and class II types were taken from metadata supplied by the sample provider and were not determined by assay-based typing. The dataset comprised deeply sampled blood TCRbeta repertoires from subjects exposed to, actively infected with, or recovered from COVID-19. The samples were drawn from two sources: the first 160 participants of the ongoing ImmuneRACE study, and approximately 1,300 subjects contributed by 6 global collaborators. The repertoires were made available in a free public database intended to serve as a resource for research on the immune response to SARS-CoV-2. The prospective study material was composed of cDNA or gDNA derived from T cells, B-cell-depleted T cells, or PBMCs. The sample metadata nearly always contained a de-identified subject ID, COVID-19 status, age in years and sex.

Paper-wide results and their limitations: The quantity of clinical and demographic metadata differed by source and by participant and was supplied without curation.

The sequencing sample was made of peripheral blood. The clonotype originates from a woman between 55 and 75 years old with active or convalescent COVID-19. The rearrangement joined TRBV27 to TRBJ2-7, with 7 bases matching TRBD2. In nucleotides, the sequence is TGTGCCAGCAGTTTTCAGCGGGATACGGTAGGGCGGGAGCAGTACTTC. The translation is CASSFQRDTVGREQYF.